This TCR beta chain was sequenced in a study of blood T cell repertoires in COVID-19. Overall study: Sites in the United States, Italy and Spain provided acute and convalescent COVID-19 samples. PBMCs, B-cell-depleted T cells, or T cells provided the cDNA or gDNA that made up the material.

In the study's own analysis: Quantification of nucleated cells was approximated via reference gene primer amplification. Libraries were prepared by immunoSEQ multiplex PCR; TCRdb keeps only in-frame clonotypes and omits some of them. The V and J calls and clone size come from that table; D and trimming were worked out from the DNA. This table holds 75,000 to 90,000 clones, roughly 80% found once. In germline, CDR1 is LGHNA, CDR2 YNFKEQ. The V gene end was trimmed by 4 bases and the J gene end by 7 bases; junction bases not matched to a gene: 7. The CDR3 totals 14 residues. Material: peripheral blood. This clonotype originated in a man at least 80 years old with active or convalescent COVID-19. The gene calls are TRBV4-2 and TRBJ1-1, with 9 positions matching TRBD1. CDR3 protein: CASSLDTGGFEAFF. The CDR3 coding sequence is TGTGCCAGCAGCCTGGATACAGGGGGCTTTGAAGCTTTCTTT.